This is a list of T cell receptor beta chains from one sample in a study of metastatic and nonmetastatic thyroid tumors. TCRdb redid the clone calls on the PCR reads using MiXCR. This table has about 82,000 clones, around 12% appearing once. Source material: tumor tissue. Source of these receptors: a female donor with papillary thyroid cancer or a benign thyroid nodule (not recorded which). Some clones in this sample may be carry-over from other donors' samples. The CDR3 runs from the conserved cysteine through the conserved F or W. The order of the fields is CDR3 length, J gene, D gene, clone size, V gene, CDR3 DNA, CDR3 protein. D genes are given only for firm matches. The size field is filled for only some rows; it gives once, few, many or a size class.

13 | TRBJ1-1 | - | - | TRBV4-1 | TGCGCCAGCAGCCACCCCTTAAACACTGAAGCTTTCTTT | CASSHPLNTEAFF
18 | TRBJ2-5 | - | many | TRBV5-1 | TGCGCCAGCAGCTTGAGAAGTCCCCCCGGTCGGTACCAAGAGACCCAGTACTTC | CASSLRSPPGRYQETQYF
13 | TRBJ2-1 | TRBD2 | many | TRBV3-1 | TGTGCCAGCAGCCAGGGACTAGAAAATGAGCAGTTCTTC | CASSQGLENEQFF
13 | TRBJ2-7 | - | - | TRBV7-9 | TGTGCCAGCAGCCTAGAGGGGTTAGGGGAGCAGTACTTC | CASSLEGLGEQYF
14 | TRBJ2-1 | TRBD2 | many | TRBV6-1 | TGTGCCAGCAGCCCGGGACTAGCGGGCAATGAGCGGTTCTTC | CASSPGLAGNERFF
14 | TRBJ2-3 | - | - | TRBV12-3/TRBV12-4 | TGTGCGAGCAGAGACCCGGGGACCCCCGATACGCAGTATTTT | CASRDPGTPDTQYF
11 | TRBJ2-7 | - | medium-sized | TRBV28 | TGTGCCAGCAAACTGAGAAACGAGCAGTACTTC | CASKLRNEQYF
15 | TRBJ2-7 | TRBD1 | many | TRBV30 | TGTGCCTGGAGTGGGGGACAGAACCCGGTCTACGAGCAGTACTTC | CAWSGGQNPVYEQYF
14 | TRBJ2-2 | - | many | TRBV12-3/TRBV12-4 | TGTGCCAGCAGTTATGGGGTTTCGTCCGGGGAGCTGTTTTTT | CASSYGVSSGELFF
13 | TRBJ1-1 | - | many | TRBV7-3 | TGTGCCAGCAGCAATCAGGGGAGCACTGAAGCTTTCTTT | CASSNQGSTEAFF
18 | TRBJ2-7 | - | - | TRBV15 | TGTGCCACCAGCAGAGATGAGGGCGTGAGGCGTATCTCCTACGAGCAGTACTTC | CATSRDEGVRRISYEQYF
13 | TRBJ2-2 | - | few | TRBV24-1 | TGTGCCTCCTGGCAAGCGAACACCGGGGAGCTGTTTTTT | CASWQANTGELFF
13 | TRBJ1-1 | TRBD1 | few | TRBV14 | TGTGCCAGCCGGGGACAGGCTTTCACTGAGGCTTTCTTT | CASRGQAFTEAFF
11 | TRBJ2-1 | - | many | TRBV5-1 | TGCGCCAGCAGCATACACAATGAGCAGTTCTTC | CASSIHNEQFF
14 | TRBJ1-4 | - | - | TRBV7-9 | TGTGCCAGCAGCTTAGGCAGGGTCGATGAAAAACTGTTTTTT | CASSLGRVDEKLFF
18 | TRBJ2-1 | TRBD1 | few | TRBV11-3 | TGTGCCAGCAGCTCGGTCCCGGGACAGAACCTACCCTACAATGAGCAGTTCTTC | CASSSVPGQNLPYNEQFF
14 | TRBJ1-5 | - | few | TRBV15 | TGTGCCACCGGCAGAGCCCAGTTCAATCATCCCCAGCATTTT | CATGRAQFNHPQHF
13 | TRBJ2-7 | - | - | TRBV11-2 | TGTGCCAGCAGCTTATCCGGAGAATACGATCAGTACTTT | CASSLSGEYDQYF
12 | TRBJ2-2 | - | few | TRBV12-3/TRBV12-4 | TGTGCCAGCAGTCGATGCACCGGGGAGCTGTTTTTC | CASSRCTGELFF
15 | TRBJ1-3 | - | many | TRBV6-1 | TGTGCCAGCAGTGAAGACACTGACTCTGGAAACACCATATATTTT | CASSEDTDSGNTIYF
13 | TRBJ2-5 | - | many | TRBV10-3 | TGTGCCATCAGTGAGTCTGGAGAAGAGACCCAGTACTTC | CAISESGEETQYF
14 | TRBJ1-2 | - | many | TRBV19 | TGTGCCAGTACCCCAGAGTCAGGGGACTATGGCTACACCTTC | CASTPESGDYGYTF
15 | TRBJ1-1 | - | - | TRBV5-4 | TGTGCCAGCAGCCCTCAGGGGACCCGGGGAACTGAAGCTTTCTTT | CASSPQGTRGTEAFF
15 | TRBJ2-7 | TRBD1 | many | TRBV7-9 | TGTGCCAGCAGCTTAGCCCTGACAGGGGCCTACGAGCAGTACTTC | CASSLALTGAYEQYF
12 | TRBJ1-2 | - | many | TRBV20-1 | TGCAGTGCTAGTGGCACTACTTACGGCTACACCTTC | CSASGTTYGYTF
14 | TRBJ2-1 | - | many | TRBV14 | TGTGCCAGCAGCGGAATTAGCCCCTACAATGAGCAGTTCTTC | CASSGISPYNEQFF
16 | TRBJ2-7 | - | many | TRBV11-1 | TGTGCCAGCAGCTTTTCAATAGGGCTAGCCTCTTACGAGCAGTACTTC | CASSFSIGLASYEQYF